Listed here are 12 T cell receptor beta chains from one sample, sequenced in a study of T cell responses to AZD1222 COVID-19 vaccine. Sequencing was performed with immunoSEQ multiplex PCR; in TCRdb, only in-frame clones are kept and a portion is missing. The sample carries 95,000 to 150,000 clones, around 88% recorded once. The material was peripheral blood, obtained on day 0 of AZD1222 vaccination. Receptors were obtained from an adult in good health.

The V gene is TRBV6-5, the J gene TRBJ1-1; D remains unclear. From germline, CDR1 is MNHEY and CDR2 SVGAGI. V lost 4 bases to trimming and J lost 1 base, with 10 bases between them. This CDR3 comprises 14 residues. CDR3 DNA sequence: TGTGCCAGCAGTTTCATCGGTGGGAACACTGAAGCTTTCTTT. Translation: CASSFIGGNTEAFF.

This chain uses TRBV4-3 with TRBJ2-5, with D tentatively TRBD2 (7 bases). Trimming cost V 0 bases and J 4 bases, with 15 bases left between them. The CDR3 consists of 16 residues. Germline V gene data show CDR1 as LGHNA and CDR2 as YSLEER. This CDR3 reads CASSQDQSGGRETQYF. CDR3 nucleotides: TGCGCCAGCAGCCAAGACCAGTCGGGGGGCAGAGAGACCCAGTACTTC.

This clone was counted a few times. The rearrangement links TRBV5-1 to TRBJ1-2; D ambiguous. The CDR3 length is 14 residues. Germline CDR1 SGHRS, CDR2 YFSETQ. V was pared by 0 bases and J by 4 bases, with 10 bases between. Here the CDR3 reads CASSLDIGGYGYTF. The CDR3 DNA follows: TGCGCCAGCAGCTTGGATATAGGAGGCTATGGCTACACCTTC.

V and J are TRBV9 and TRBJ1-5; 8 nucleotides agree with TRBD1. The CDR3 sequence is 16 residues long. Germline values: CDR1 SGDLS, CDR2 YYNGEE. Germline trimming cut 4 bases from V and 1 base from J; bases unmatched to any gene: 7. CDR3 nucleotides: TGTGCCAGCAGCCAAGGCGCAGGGGGCAGCAATCAGCCCCAGCATTTT. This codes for CASSQGAGGSNQPQHF.

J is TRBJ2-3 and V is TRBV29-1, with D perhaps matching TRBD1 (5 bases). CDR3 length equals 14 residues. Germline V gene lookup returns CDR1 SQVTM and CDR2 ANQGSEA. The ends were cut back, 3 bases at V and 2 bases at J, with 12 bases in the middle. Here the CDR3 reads CSVDSGMFTDTQYF. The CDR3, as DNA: TGCAGCGTTGACTCAGGGATGTTCACAGATACGCAGTATTTT.

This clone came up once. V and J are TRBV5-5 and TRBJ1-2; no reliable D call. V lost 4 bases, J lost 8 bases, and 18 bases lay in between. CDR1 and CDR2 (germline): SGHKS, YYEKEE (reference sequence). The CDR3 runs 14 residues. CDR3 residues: CASSQQVEAWGYTF. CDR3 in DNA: TGTGCCAGCAGCCAGCAGGTTGAGGCTTGGGGCTACACCTTC.

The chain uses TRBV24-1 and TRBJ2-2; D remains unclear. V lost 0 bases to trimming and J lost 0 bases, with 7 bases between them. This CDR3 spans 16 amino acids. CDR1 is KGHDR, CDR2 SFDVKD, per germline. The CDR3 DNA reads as TGTGCCACCAGTGATTTGGGGTTTACGAACACCGGGGAGCTGTTTTTT. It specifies CATSDLGFTNTGELFF.

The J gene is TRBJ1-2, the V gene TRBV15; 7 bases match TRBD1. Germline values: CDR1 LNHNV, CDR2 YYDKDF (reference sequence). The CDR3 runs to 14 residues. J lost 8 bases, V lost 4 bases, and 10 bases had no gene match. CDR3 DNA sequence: TGTGCCACCAGCACTCAGACAGGGACAAGCGGCTACACCTTC. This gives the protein CATSTQTGTSGYTF.

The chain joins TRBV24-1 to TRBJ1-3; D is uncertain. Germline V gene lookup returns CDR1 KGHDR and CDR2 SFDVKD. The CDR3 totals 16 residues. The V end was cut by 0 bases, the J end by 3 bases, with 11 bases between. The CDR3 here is CATSDLFGVNGNTIYF. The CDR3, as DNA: TGTGCCACCAGTGATTTGTTTGGGGTTAATGGAAACACCATATATTTT.

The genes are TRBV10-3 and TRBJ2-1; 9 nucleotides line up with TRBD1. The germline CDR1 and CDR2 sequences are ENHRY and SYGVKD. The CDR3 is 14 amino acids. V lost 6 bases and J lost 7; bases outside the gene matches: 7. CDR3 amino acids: CAIRPGTGPNEQFF. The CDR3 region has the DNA TGTGCCATCAGGCCCGGGACAGGGCCAAATGAGCAGTTCTTC.

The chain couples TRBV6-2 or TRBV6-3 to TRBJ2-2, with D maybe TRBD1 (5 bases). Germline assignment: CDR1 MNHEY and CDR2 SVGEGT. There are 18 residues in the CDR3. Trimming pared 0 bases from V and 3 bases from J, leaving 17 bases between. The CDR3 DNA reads TGTGCCAGCAGTTACTCGGGGCGCCCGGGTGACCACACCGGGGAGCTGTTTTTT. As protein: CASSYSGRPGDHTGELFF.

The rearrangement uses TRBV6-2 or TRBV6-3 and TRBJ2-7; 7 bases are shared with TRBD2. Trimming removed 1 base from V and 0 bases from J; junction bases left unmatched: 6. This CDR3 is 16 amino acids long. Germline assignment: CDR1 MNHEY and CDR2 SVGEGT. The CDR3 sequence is CASSYLSSGYSYEQYF. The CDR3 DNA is TGTGCCAGCAGTTACTTGTCTAGCGGTTACTCCTACGAGCAGTACTTC.